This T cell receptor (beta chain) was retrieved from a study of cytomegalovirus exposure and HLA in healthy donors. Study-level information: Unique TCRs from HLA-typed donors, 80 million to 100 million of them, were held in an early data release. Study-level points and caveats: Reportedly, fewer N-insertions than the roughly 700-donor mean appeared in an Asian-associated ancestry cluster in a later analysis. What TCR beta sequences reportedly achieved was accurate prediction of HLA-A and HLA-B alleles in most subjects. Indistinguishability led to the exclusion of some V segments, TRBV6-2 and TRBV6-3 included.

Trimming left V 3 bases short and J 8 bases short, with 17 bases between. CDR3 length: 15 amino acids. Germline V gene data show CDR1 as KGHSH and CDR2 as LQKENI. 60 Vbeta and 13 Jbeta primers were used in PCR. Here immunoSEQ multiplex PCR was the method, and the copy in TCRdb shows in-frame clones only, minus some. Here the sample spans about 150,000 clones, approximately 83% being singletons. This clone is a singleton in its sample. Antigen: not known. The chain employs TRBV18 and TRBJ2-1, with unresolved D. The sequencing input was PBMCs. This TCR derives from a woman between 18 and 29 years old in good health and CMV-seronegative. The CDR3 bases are TGTGCCAGCTCACCGAGCGCCCCTCGGAAAGATGAGCAGTTCTTC. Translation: CASSPSAPRKDEQFF.